This T cell receptor (beta chain) was identified in a study of blood T cell repertoires in COVID-19. On the study more broadly: T cells, B-cell-depleted T cells, or PBMCs provided the cDNA or gDNA that served as material.

CDR1 and CDR2 (germline): MNHEY, SMNVEV (reference sequence). This CDR3 spans 16 amino acids. V shed 7 bases and J 3 bases; nucleotides not matched to a gene: 14. Assay used: immunoSEQ multiplex PCR; TCRdb lists only in-frame clones, some missing. In the table there are some 460,000 clones, roughly 87% of which are singletons. Individuals drawn from about two dozen US areas were roughly 18 to 100 years old. Each participant's cohort was designated according to participant-reported clinical history. Source material: PBMCs or T cells enriched from blood (not recorded which). The rearrangement links TRBV27 to TRBJ2-7; 8 bases match TRBD2. The receptor was derived from a young woman with acute COVID-19. The CDR3 bases are TGTGCCAGCACATTATTTGGGGGCGGGAGGAACTACGAGCAGTACTTC. Translating it yields CASTLFGGGRNYEQYF.